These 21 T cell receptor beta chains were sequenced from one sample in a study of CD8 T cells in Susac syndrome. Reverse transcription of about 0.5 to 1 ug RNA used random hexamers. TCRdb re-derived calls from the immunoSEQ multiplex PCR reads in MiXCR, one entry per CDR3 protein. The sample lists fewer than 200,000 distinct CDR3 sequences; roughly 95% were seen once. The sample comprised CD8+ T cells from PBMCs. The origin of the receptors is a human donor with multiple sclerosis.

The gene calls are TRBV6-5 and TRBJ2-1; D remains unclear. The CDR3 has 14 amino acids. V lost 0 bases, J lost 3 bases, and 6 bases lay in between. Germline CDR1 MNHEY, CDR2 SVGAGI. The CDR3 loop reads CASSYSGYYNEQFF. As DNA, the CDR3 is TGTGCCAGCAGTTACTCGGGCTACTACAATGAGCAGTTCTTC.

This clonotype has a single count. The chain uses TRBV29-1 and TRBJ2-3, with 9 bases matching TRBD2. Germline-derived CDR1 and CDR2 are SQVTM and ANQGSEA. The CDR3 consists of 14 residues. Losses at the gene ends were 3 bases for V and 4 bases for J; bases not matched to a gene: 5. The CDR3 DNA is TGCAGCGTTGACGGGACTAGCTGGGCAGATACGCAGTATTTT. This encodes CSVDGTSWADTQYF.

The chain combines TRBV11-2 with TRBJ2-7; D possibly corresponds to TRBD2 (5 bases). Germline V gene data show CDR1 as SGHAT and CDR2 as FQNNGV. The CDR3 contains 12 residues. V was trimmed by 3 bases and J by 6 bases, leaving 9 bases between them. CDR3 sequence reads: CASSFEGLEQYF. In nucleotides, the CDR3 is TGTGCCAGCAGCTTTGAGGGCCTCGAGCAGTACTTC.

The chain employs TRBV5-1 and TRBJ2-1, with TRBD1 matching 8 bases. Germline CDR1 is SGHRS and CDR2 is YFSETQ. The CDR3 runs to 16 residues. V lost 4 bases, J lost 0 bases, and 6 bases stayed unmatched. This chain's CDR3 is CASSITGGGSYNEQFF. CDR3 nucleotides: TGCGCCAGCAGCATAACAGGGGGAGGCTCCTACAATGAGCAGTTCTTC.

In DNA, the CDR3 is TGTGCCAGCAGTTACCGACAGGTCCAAGAGACCCAGTACTTC. Its translation is CASSYRQVQETQYF. This rearrangement joins TRBV6-5 to TRBJ2-5; tentatively, D is TRBD1 (6 bases). V was clipped by 2 bases and J by 1 base, with 8 bases between them. The CDR3 runs 14 residues. The germline V gene encodes CDR1 MNHEY and CDR2 SVGAGI.

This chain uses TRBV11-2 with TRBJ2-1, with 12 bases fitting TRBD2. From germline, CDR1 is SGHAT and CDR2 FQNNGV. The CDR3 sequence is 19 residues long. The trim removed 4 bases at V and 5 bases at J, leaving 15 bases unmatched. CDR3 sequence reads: CASSSPRGILAGGNNEQFF. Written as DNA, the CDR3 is TGTGCCAGCAGCTCCCCACGGGGCATACTAGCGGGGGGAAACAATGAGCAGTTCTTC.

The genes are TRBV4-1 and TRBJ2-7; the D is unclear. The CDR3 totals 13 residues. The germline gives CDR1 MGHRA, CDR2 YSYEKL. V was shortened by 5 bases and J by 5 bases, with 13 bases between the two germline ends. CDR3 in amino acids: CASSGAAFDEQYF. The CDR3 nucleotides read TGCGCCAGCAGCGGCGCAGCATTCGACGAGCAGTACTTC.

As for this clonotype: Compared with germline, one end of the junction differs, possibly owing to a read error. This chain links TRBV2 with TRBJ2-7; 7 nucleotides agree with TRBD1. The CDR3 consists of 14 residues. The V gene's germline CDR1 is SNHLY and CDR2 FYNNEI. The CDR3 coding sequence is TGTGCCACCAGTAGGGGGCGGGCGGGCTACGAGCAGTACTTC. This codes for CATSRGRAGYEQYF.

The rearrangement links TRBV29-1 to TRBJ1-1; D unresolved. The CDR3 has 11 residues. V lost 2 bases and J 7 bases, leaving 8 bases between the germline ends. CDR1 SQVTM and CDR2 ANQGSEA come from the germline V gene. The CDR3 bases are TGCAGCGTTGAACTAATGGGTGAAGCTTTCTTT. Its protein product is CSVELMGEAFF.

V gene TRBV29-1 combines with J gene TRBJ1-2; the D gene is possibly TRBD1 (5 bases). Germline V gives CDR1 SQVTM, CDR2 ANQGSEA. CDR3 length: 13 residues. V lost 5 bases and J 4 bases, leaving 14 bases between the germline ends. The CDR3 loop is CSVHDRLLYGYTF. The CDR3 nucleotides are TGCAGCGTTCACGACAGACTCCTCTATGGCTACACCTTC.

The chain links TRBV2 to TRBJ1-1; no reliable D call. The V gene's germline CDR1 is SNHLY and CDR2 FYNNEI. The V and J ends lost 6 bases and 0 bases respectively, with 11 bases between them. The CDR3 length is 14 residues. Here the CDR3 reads CASRNPRMNTEAFF. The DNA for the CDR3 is TGTGCCAGCAGGAACCCCAGGATGAACACTGAAGCTTTCTTT.

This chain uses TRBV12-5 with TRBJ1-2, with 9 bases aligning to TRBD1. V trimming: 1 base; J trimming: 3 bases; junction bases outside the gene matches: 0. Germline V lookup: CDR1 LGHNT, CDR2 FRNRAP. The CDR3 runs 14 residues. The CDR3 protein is CASGLGQGDYGYTF. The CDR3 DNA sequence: TGTGCTAGTGGTTTGGGACAGGGGGACTATGGCTACACCTTC. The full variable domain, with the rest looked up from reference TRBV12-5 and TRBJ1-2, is DARVTQTPRHKVTEMGQEVTMRCQPILGHNTVFWYRQTMMQGLELLAYFRNRAPLDDSGMPKDRFSAEMPDATLATLKIQPSEPRDSAVYFCASGLGQGDYGYTFGSGTRLTVV.

The CDR3 reads CASSRSGRADTQYF. CDR3 bases: TGTGCCAGCAGCAGGAGCGGACGGGCGGATACGCAGTATTTT. This rearrangement joins TRBV12-3 or TRBV12-4 to TRBJ2-3; possible D gene TRBD2, 5 bases. This CDR3 has 14 residues. V was shortened by 6 bases and J by 6 bases, with 16 bases between the two germline ends.

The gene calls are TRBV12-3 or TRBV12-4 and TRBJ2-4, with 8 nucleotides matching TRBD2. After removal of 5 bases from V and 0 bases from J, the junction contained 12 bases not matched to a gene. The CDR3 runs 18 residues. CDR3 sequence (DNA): TGTGCCAGCAGTCCCATGGGAATTAGCGGGATAGCCAAAAACATTCAGTACTTC. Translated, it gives CASSPMGISGIAKNIQYF.

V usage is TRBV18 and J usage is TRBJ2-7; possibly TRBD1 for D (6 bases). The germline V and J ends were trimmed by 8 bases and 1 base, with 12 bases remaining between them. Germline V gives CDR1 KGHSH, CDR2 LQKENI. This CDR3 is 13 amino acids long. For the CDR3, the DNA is TGTGCCAGCACAGACAGGTTATCCTACGAGCAGTACTTC. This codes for CASTDRLSYEQYF.

The CDR3: CASSLVPDTGELFF. The DNA of the CDR3 is TGTGCCAGCAGCTTGGTGCCAGACACCGGGGAGCTGTTTTTT. V gene TRBV5-6 combines with J gene TRBJ2-2, with D uncertain. In germline, CDR1 is SGHDT, CDR2 YYEEEE. Trimming stripped 0 bases from V and 3 bases from J, with 6 bases between. CDR3 length: 14 amino acids.

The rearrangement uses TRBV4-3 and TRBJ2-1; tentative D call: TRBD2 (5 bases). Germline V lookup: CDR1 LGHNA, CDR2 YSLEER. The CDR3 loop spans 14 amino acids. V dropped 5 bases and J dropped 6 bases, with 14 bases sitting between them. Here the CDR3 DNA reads TGCGCCAGCAGCTCCCAACTAGTTTCCAATGAGCAGTTCTTC. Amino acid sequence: CASSSQLVSNEQFF.

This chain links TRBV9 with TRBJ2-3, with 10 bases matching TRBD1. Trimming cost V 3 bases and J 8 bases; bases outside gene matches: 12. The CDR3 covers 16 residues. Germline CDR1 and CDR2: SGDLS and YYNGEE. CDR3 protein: CASSDGTGELFVTQYF. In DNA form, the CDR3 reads TGTGCCAGCAGCGATGGGACAGGGGAGTTATTTGTTACGCAGTATTTT.

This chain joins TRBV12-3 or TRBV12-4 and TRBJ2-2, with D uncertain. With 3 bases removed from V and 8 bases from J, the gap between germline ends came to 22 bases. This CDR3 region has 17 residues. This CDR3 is CASSFPKDDPEVGELFF. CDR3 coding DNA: TGTGCCAGCAGTTTCCCTAAGGACGACCCAGAAGTGGGGGAGCTGTTTTTT.

CDR3 bases: TGTGCCTGGAGGACAGGGGGCTCCTACGAGCAGTACTTC. Protein product: CAWRTGGSYEQYF. The chain joins TRBV30 to TRBJ2-7; 9 bases match TRBD1. From germline, CDR1 is GTSNPN and CDR2 SVGIG (reference sequence). V shed 3 bases, J shed 0 bases, and the junction held 0 bases outside the gene matches. This CDR3 is 13 amino acids long.

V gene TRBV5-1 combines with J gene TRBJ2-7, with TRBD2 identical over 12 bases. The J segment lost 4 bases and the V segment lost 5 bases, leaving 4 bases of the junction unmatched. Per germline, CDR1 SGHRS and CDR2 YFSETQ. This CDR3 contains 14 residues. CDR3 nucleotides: TGCGCCAGCAGAGAGACTAGCGGGAGTTACGAGCAGTACTTC. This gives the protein CASRETSGSYEQYF.